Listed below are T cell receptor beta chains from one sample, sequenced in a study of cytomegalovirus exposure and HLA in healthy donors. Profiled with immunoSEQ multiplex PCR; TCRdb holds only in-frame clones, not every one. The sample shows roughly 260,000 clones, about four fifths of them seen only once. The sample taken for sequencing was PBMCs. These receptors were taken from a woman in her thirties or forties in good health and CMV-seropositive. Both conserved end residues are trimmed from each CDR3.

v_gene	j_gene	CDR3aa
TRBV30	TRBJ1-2	AWSVGGAGYGYT
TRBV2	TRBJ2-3	ASSAGWDTQY
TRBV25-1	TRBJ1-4	ASSEYFSAGEKLF
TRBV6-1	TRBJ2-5	ASSGGTGKETQY
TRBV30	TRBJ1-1	AWSRDTSNTEAF
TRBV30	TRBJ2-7	AWSVPWAVSYEQY
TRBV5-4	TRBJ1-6	ASSYGTGAVSPLH
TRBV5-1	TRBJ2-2	ASTGYGNTGELF
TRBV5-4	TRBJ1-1	ASSFGGRLEAF
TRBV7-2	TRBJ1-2	ASSLESGLAGYT
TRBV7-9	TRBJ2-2	ASSLVQGRTGELF
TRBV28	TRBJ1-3	ASHDSLSGNTIY
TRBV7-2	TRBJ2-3	ASSPPDYPNTQY
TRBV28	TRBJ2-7	ASSSPPSASYEQY
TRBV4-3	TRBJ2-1	ASSQDFAPLEQF